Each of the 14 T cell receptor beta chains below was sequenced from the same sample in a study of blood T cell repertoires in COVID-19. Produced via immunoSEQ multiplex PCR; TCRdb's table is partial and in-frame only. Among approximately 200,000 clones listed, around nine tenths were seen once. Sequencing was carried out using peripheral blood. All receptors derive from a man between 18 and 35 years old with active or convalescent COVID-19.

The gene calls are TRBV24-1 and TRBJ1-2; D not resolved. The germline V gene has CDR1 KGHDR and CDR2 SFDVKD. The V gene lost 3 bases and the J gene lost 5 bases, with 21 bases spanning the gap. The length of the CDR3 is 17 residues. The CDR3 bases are TGTGCCACCAGTGATCCCTCAGACGGGGAGGCGAATTATGGCTACACCTTC. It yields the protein CATSDPSDGEANYGYTF.

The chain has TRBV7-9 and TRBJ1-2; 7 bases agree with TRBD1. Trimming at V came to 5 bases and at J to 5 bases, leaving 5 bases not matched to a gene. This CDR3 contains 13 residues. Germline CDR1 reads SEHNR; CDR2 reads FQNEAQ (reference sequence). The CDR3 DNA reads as TGTGCCAGCAGCACGACAGGGAGTTATGGCTACACCTTC. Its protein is CASSTTGSYGYTF.

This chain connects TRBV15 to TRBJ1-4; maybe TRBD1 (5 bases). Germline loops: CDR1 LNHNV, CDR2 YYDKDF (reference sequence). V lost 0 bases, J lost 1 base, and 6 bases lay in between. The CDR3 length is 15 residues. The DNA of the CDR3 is TGTGCCACCAGCAGAGATAGGGGAACTAATGAAAAACTGTTTTTT. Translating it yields CATSRDRGTNEKLFF.

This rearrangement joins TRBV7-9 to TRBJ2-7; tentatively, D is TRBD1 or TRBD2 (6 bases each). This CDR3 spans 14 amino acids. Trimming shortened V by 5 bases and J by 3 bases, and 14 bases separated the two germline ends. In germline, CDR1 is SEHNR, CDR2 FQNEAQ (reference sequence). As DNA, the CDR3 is TGTGCCAGCAGCCTAGGGGGGACTGGCTACGAGCAGTACTTC. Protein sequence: CASSLGGTGYEQYF.

For the CDR3, the DNA is TGTGCCAGCTCACAGGCGGGGGATCGTGAGCAGTTCTTC. This encodes CASSQAGDREQFF. V gene TRBV18 combines with J gene TRBJ2-1, with TRBD2 matching over 7 bases. Germline loops: CDR1 KGHSH, CDR2 LQKENI. V shed 4 bases and J 9 bases; nucleotides not matched to a gene: 6. The CDR3 runs to 13 residues.

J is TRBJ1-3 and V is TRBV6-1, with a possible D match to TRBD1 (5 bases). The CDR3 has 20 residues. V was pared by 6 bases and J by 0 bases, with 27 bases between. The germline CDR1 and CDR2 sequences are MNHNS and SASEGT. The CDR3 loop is CASRELELSPPGISGNTIYF. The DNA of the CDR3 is TGTGCCAGCAGGGAACTCGAATTGTCCCCCCCAGGGATCTCTGGAAACACCATATATTTT.

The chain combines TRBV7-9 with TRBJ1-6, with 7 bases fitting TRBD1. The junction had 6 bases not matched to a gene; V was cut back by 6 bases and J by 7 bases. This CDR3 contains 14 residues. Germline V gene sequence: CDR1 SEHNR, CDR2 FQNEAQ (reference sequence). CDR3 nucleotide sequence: TGTGCCAGCAGTTCGGGACAGTACAATTCACCCCTCCACTTT. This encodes CASSSGQYNSPLHF.

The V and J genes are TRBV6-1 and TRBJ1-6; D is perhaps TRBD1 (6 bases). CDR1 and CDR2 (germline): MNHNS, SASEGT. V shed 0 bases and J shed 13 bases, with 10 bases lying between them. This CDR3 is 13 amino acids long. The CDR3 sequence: CASSEARGAPLHF. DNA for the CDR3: TGTGCCAGCAGTGAAGCGCGGGGGGCGCCCCTCCACTTT.

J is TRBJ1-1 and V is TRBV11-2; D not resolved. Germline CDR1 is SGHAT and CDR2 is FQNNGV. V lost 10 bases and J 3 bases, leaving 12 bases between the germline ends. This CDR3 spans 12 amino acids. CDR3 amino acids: CATGGRHTEAFF. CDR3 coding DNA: TGTGCCACCGGAGGTAGACACACTGAAGCTTTCTTT. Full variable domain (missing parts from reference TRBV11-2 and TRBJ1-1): EAGVAQSPRYKIIEKRQSVAFWCNPISGHATLYWYQQILGQGPKLLIQFQNNGVVDDSQLPKDRFSAERLKGVDSTLKIQPAKLEDSAVYLCATGGRHTEAFFGQGTRLTVV.

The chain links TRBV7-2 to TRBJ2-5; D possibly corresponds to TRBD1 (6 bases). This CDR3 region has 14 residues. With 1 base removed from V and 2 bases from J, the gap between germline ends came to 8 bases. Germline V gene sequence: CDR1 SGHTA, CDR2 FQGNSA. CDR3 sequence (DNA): TGTGCCAGCAGCTTAGGGACAGATCAAGAGACCCAGTACTTC. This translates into CASSLGTDQETQYF.

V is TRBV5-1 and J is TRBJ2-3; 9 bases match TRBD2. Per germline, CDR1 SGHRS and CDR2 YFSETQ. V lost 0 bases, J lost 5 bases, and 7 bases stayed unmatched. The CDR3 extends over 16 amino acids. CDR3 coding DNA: TGCGCCAGCAGCTTGGGGGTCCGACTAGCGGAAGATACGCAGTATTTT. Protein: CASSLGVRLAEDTQYF. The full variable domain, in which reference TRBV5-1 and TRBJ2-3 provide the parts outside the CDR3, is KAGVTQTPRYLIKTRGQQVTLSCSPISGHRSVSWYQQTPGQGLQFLFEYFSETQRNKGNFPGRFSGRQFSNSRSEMNVSTLELGDSALYLCASSLGVRLAEDTQYFGPGTRLTVL.

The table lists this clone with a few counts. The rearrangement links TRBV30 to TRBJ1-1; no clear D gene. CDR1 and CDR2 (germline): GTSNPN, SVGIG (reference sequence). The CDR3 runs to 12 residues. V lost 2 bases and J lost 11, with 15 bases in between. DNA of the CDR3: TGTGCCTGGAGTCCGGGAGTCCGTTCGGCTTTCTTT. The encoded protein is CAWSPGVRSAFF.

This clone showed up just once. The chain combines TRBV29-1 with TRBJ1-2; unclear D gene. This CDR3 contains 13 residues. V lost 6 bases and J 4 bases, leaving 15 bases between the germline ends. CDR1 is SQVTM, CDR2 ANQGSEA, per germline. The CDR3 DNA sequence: TGCAGCGTCCCTGGGAGCTATCGCTATGGCTACACCTTC. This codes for CSVPGSYRYGYTF.

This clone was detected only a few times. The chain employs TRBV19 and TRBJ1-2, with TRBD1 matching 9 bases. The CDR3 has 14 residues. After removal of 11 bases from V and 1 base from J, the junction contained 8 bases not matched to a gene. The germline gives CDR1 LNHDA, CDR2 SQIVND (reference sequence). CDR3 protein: CACSQDRGNYGYTF. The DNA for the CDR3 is TGTGCCTGCTCGCAGGACAGGGGTAACTATGGCTACACCTTC.